This TCR beta chain was obtained from a study of blood T cell repertoires in COVID-19. Whole-study context: Researchers got acute and convalescent COVID-19 samples from the United States, Italy and Spain.

In the original analysis: Counts of nucleated cells, estimated from reference gene primer amplification, were obtained. Generated by immunoSEQ multiplex PCR, the TCRdb table keeps only in-frame clones and is missing some. For V, J and clone size, that table is used; D and trimming come from the DNA. The table has 200,000 to 300,000 clones, around 88% seen once. This CDR3 is built from 16 residues. Germline lookup yields CDR1 SGHDT and CDR2 YYEEEE. The V end lost 4 bases, the J end lost 0 bases, and 11 bases lay between the germline ends. The chain is built from TRBV5-6 and TRBJ1-6; no firm D call. Sample: peripheral blood. This TCR came from a man older than 75 with acute or convalescent COVID-19. CDR3 protein: CASSVGRASYNSPLHF. CDR3 bases: TGTGCCAGCAGCGTGGGGAGGGCCTCCTATAATTCACCCCTCCACTTT. The whole variable domain, filled in from reference TRBV5-6 and TRBJ1-6, reads DAGVTQSPTHLIKTRGQQVTLRCSPKSGHDTVSWYQQALGQGPQFIFQYYEEEERQRGNFPDRFSGHQFPNYSSELNVNALLLGDSALYLCASSVGRASYNSPLHFGNGTRLTVT.